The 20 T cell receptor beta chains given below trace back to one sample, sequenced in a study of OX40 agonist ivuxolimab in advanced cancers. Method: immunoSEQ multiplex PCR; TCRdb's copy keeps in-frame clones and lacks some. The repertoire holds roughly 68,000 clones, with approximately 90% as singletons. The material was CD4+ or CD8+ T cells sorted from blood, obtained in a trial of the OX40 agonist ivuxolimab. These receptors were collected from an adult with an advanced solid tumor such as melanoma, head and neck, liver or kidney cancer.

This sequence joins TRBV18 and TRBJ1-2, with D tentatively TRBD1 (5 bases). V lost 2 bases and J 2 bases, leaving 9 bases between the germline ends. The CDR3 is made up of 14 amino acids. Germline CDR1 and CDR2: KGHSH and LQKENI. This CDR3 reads CASSPEGTNYGYTF. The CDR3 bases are TGTGCCAGCTCACCAGAAGGGACCAACTATGGCTACACCTTC.

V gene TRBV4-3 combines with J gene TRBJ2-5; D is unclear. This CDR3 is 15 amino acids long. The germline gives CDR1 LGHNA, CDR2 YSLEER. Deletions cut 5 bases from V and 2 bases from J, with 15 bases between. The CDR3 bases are TGCGCCAGCAGCTACAATCTGGGCAGTCAAGAGACCCAGTACTTC. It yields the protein CASSYNLGSQETQYF.

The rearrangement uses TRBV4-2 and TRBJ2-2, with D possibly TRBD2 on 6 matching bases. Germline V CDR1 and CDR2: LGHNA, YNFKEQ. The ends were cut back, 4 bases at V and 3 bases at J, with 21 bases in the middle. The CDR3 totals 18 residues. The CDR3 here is CASSLEMGVGGHTGELFF. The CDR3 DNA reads TGTGCCAGCAGCCTCGAGATGGGGGTGGGGGGACACACCGGGGAGCTGTTTTTT.

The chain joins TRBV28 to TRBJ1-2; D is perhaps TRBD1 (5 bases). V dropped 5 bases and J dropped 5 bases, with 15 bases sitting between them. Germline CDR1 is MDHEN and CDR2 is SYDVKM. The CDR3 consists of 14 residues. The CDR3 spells CASSLPGLFYGYTF. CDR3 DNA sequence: TGTGCCAGCAGTCTCCCGGGACTCTTTTATGGCTACACCTTC.

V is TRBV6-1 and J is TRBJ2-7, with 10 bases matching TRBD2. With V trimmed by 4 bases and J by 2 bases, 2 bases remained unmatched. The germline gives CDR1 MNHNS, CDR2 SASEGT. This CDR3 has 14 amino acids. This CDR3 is CASSGAGGTYEQYF. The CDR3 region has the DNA TGTGCCAGCAGTGGAGCGGGAGGGACCTACGAGCAGTACTTC.

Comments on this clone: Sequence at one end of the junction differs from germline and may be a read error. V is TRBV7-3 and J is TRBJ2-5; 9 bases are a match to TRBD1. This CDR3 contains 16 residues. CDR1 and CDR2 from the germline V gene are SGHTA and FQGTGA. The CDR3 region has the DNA TGTGCCAGCAGCGTAACCGGGACAGGGTTACGGGAGACCCAGTACTTC. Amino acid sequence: CASSVTGTGLRETQYF.

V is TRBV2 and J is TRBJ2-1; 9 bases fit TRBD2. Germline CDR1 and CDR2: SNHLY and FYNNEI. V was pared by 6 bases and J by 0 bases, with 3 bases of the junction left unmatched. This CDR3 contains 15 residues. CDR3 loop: CASRTSGSSYNEQFF. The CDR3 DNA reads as TGTGCCAGCAGGACTAGCGGCTCCTCCTACAATGAGCAGTTCTTC.

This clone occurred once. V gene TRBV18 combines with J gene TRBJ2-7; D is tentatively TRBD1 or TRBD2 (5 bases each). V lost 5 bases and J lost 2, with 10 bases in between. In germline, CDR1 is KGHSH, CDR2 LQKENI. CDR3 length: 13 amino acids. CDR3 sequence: CASSGGATYEQYF. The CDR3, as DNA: TGTGCCAGCTCAGGGGGTGCTACCTACGAGCAGTACTTC.

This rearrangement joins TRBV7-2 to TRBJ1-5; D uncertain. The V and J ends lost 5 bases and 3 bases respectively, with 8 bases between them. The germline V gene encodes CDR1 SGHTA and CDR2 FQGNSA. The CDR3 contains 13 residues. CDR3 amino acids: CASSPDINQPQHF. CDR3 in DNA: TGTGCCAGCAGCCCCGACATCAATCAGCCCCAGCATTTT.

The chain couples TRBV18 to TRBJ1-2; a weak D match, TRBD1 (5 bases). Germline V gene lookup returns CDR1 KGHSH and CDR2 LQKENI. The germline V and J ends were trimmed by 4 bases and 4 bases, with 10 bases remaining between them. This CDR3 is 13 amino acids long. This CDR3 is CASSQGLGYGYTF. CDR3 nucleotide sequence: TGTGCCAGCTCACAGGGACTTGGCTATGGCTACACCTTC.

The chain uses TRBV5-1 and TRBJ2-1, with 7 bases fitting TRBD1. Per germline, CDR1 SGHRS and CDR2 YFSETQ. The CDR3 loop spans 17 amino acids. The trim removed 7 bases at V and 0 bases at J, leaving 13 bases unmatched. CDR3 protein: CASEPTGISSSYNEQFF. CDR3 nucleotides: TGCGCCAGCGAACCGACAGGGATCTCTAGCTCCTACAATGAGCAGTTCTTC.

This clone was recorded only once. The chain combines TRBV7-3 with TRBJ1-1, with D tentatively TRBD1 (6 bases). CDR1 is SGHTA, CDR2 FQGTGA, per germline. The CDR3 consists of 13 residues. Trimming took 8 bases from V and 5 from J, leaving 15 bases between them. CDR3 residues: CASGTGFGTEAFF. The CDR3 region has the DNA TGTGCCAGCGGTACAGGGTTTGGGACTGAAGCTTTCTTT.

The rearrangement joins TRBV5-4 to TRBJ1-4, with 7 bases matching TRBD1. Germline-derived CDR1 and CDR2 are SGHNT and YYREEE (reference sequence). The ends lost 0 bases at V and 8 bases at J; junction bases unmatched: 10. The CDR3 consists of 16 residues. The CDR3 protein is CASSLARGGAEEKLFF. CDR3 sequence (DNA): TGTGCCAGCAGCTTGGCCAGGGGGGGCGCGGAGGAAAAACTGTTTTTT.

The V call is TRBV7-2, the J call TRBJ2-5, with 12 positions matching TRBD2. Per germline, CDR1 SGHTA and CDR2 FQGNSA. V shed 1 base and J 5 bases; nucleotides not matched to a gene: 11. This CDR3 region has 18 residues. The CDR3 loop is CASSLVFSLAGGSETQYF. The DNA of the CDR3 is TGTGCCAGCAGCTTAGTCTTCAGTCTAGCGGGAGGGAGCGAGACCCAGTACTTC.

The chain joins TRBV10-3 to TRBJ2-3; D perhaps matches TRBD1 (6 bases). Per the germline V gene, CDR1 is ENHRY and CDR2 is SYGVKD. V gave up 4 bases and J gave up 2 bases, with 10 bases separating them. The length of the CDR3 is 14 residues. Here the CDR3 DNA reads TGTGCCATCAGTGGACAGGTCGACACAGATACGCAGTATTTT. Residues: CAISGQVDTDTQYF.

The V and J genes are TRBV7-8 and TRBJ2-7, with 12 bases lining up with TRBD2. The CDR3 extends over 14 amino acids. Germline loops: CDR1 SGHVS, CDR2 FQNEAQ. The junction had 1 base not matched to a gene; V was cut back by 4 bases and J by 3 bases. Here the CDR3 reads CASSWTSGIYEQYF. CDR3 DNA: TGTGCCAGCAGCTGGACTAGCGGGATCTACGAGCAGTACTTC.

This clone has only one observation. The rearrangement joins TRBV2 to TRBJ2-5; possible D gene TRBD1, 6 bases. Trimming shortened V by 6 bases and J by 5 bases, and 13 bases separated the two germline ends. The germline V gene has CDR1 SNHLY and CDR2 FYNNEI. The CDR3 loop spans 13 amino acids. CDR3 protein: CASRSGTMETQYF. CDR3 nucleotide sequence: TGTGCCAGCAGATCCGGGACAATGGAGACCCAGTACTTC.

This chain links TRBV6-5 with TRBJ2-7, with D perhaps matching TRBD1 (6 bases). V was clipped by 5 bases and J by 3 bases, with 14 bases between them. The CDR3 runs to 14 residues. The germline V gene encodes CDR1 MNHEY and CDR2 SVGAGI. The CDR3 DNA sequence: TGTGCCAGCAGTAAAGACAGGCCTGACTACGAGCAGTACTTC. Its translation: CASSKDRPDYEQYF.

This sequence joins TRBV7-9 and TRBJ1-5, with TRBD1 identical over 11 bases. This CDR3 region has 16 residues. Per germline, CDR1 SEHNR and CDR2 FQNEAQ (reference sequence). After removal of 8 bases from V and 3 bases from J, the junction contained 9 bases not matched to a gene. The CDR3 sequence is CASCLGTGGFNQPQHF. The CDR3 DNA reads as TGTGCCAGCTGCCTGGGGACAGGGGGGTTCAATCAGCCCCAGCATTTT.

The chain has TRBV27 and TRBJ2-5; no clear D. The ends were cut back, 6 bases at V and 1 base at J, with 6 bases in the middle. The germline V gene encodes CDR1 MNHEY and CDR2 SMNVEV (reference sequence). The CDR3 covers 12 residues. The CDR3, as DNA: TGTGCCAGCAGCAACCTCCAAGAGACCCAGTACTTC. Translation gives CASSNLQETQYF.